This T cell receptor (beta chain) was captured in a study of OX40 agonist ivuxolimab in advanced cancers. Overall study context: Patients in the trial were receiving intravenous ivuxolimab every 2 weeks, at doses of 0.01 to 10 mg/kg. Checkpoint inhibitors had been given previously to 40% of patients. Partial responses were achieved by three patients, of whom one had hepatocellular carcinoma and two had cutaneous melanoma. Notes on the study in general: Averaged across samples, CD8+ T cells carried more expanded clones than CD4+ did.

Clones were read by immunoSEQ multiplex PCR, and TCRdb kept only the in-frame ones, dropping some. The table includes fewer than 25,000 clones, over 65% detected once. The CDR3 length is 13 residues. Deletions cut 7 bases from V and 7 bases from J, with 14 bases between. Germline values: CDR1 MDHEN, CDR2 SYDVKM. A word on this clone: Its antigen is not identified.

Sequencing was performed on CD4+ or CD8+ T cells sorted from blood, taken in a trial of the OX40 agonist ivuxolimab. The TCR originated in an adult with an advanced solid tumor such as melanoma, head and neck, liver or kidney cancer. The chain combines TRBV28 with TRBJ1-5; D gene uncertain. The CDR3 here is CASTYTRRQPQHF. The CDR3 DNA is TGTGCCAGCACCTACACCAGGAGGCAGCCCCAGCATTTT.